Listed below are T cell receptor beta chains from one sample, sequenced in a study of identical twins. MiXCR, run by TCRdb on the 5' RACE reads, gives a single entry per CDR3 protein. The table shows 280,000 or so distinct CDR3 sequences, with about 8.9% occurring only once. A further study also used this sample, focusing on yellow fever vaccine responses in identical twins.

Sequencing was carried out using memory (CD45RO+) T cells sorted from blood. These receptors were taken from a young woman in good health. Both conserved end residues are part of each CDR3. The D gene is left open where the match is weak. Expanded clones get a size class; other rows say once, few or many, or leave the size out.

TRBJ2-3 | TRBD2 | many | TRBV6-4 | CASSVLAGEQDTQYF | TGTGCCAGCAGTGTACTAGCGGGGGAGCAGGATACGCAGTATTTT
TRBJ2-3 | TRBD2 | few | TRBV25-1 | CASSWGGGTTDTQYF | TGTGCCAGCAGTTGGGGGGGGGGGACCACAGATACGCAGTATTTT
TRBJ2-1 | TRBD2 | NA | TRBV4-1 | CASSQGYGTSGIYEQFF | TGCGCCAGCAGCCAAGGGTACGGGACTAGCGGGATTTATGAGCAGTTCTTC
TRBJ1-1 | NA | few | TRBV28 | CASRNQMNTEAFF | TGTGCCAGCAGGAACCAGATGAACACTGAAGCTTTCTTT
TRBJ2-1 | NA | few | TRBV28 | CASRVHNEQFF | TGTGCCAGCAGGGTCCACAATGAGCAGTTCTTC
TRBJ2-2 | TRBD2 | medium-sized | TRBV24-1 | CVVGRETGELFF | TGTGTGGTCGGGAGGGAGACCGGGGAGCTGTTTTTT
TRBJ1-5 | TRBD1 | few | TRBV18 | CASSLDRVKEPQHF | TGTGCCAGCTCACTGGACAGGGTGAAGGAGCCCCAGCATTTT
TRBJ1-1 | NA | NA | TRBV18 | CASSPQVEAFF | TGTGCCAGCTCACCTCAGGTTGAAGCTTTCTTT
TRBJ1-1 | NA | NA | TRBV5-8 | CASSFRTLNTEAFF | TGTGCCAGCAGCTTCAGGACACTGAACACTGAAGCTTTCTTT
TRBJ2-1 | NA | many | TRBV6-2/TRBV6-3 | CASSTGTQRNEQFF | TGTGCCAGCAGCACCGGAACCCAGCGCAATGAGCAGTTCTTC
TRBJ2-1 | TRBD2 | many | TRBV5-1 | CASSLAGSGGAHEQFF | TGCGCCAGCAGCTTGGCCGGTAGCGGGGGGGCTCATGAGCAGTTCTTC
TRBJ1-6 | NA | many | TRBV12-3/TRBV12-4 | CASSLGQDNSPLHF | TGTGCCAGCAGTTTAGGACAGGATAATTCACCCCTCCACTTT
TRBJ1-5 | TRBD1 | many | TRBV5-1 | CASSLGQGIGQPQHF | TGCGCCAGCAGCTTGGGACAGGGTATCGGACAGCCCCAGCATTTT
TRBJ2-5 | NA | few | TRBV20-1 | CSAIPPVGETQYF | TGCAGTGCTATCCCCCCGGTGGGCGAGACCCAGTACTTC
TRBJ2-4 | NA | many | TRBV20-1 | CSARDNRNIQYF | TGCAGTGCTAGAGATAACAGAAACATTCAGTACTTC
TRBJ2-1 | NA | many | TRBV28 | CASSPNNNYNEQFF | TGTGCCAGCAGTCCCAATAATAACTACAATGAGCAGTTCTTC
TRBJ2-1 | NA | NA | TRBV13 | CASSLGTIYNEQFF | TGTGCCAGCAGCTTGGGCACCATATACAATGAGCAGTTCTTC
TRBJ1-1 | NA | many | TRBV12-3/TRBV12-4 | CASSAGTRRFDTEAFF | TGTGCCAGCAGTGCAGGAACCAGGCGGTTCGACACTGAAGCTTTCTTT
TRBJ1-1 | NA | many | TRBV4-1 | CASSQGTQLSEAFF | TGCGCCAGCAGCCAAGGGACCCAACTGAGTGAAGCTTTCTTT
TRBJ1-2 | NA | many | TRBV20-1 | CSARGDGSHYGYTF | TGCAGTGCTAGAGGGGACGGAAGCCACTATGGCTACACCTTC
TRBJ2-5 | NA | many | TRBV20-1 | CSVGLGQETQYF | TGCAGTGTGGGGCTGGGACAAGAGACCCAGTACTTC
TRBJ2-2 | NA | few | TRBV7-2 | CASSLTGITTGELFF | TGTGCCAGCAGTTTAACCGGGATTACCACCGGGGAGCTGTTTTTT
TRBJ1-1 | NA | few | TRBV7-9 | CASSATGTEAFF | TGTGCCAGCAGCGCTACAGGGACTGAAGCTTTCTTT
TRBJ2-3 | NA | few | TRBV27 | CASSFSGVGADTQYF | TGTGCCAGCAGTTTTTCCGGCGTCGGGGCAGATACGCAGTATTTT
TRBJ2-1 | NA | few | TRBV10-3 | CAIGQIFGEQFF | TGTGCCATCGGTCAGATTTTCGGTGAGCAGTTCTTC
TRBJ2-7 | TRBD2 | few | TRBV7-2 | CASSATSDSYEQYF | TGTGCCAGCAGCGCAACTAGCGACTCCTACGAGCAGTACTTC